The entry that follows covers one T cell receptor (beta chain) sequence. Germline CDR1 and CDR2: SGHVS and FQNEAQ. Trimming cost V 5 bases and J 6 bases; bases outside gene matches: 4. CDR3 size: 14 residues. The data were taken from a study of technical replicates of blood from a few donors. Libraries were prepared by immunoSEQ multiplex PCR; TCRdb keeps only in-frame clonotypes and omits some of them. Among around 71,000 clones listed, around nine tenths were seen once. This clonotype originated in a human donor in good health. The specimen was T cells isolated from PBMCs. The V and J genes are TRBV7-8 and TRBJ1-5; 10 bases line up with TRBD1. CDR3 nucleotides: TGTGCCAGCAGCCTGGGACAGGGGATTCAGCCCCAGCATTTT. Translating gives CASSLGQGIQPQHF.